A selection of T cell receptor beta chains follows, all from one sample in a study of beta chain features in type 1 diabetes. Method: immunoSEQ multiplex PCR; TCRdb's copy keeps in-frame clones and lacks some. The table records roughly 300,000 clones, roughly 15% of them present only once. Sequencing used central memory CD4+ T cells from blood. The receptors stem from a man aged 30 to 39 in good health. Both conserved end residues are part of each CDR3. The order of the fields is J gene, V gene, D gene, clone size, CDR3 DNA, CDR3 protein. D genes are given only for firm matches. Where a row states a size, it is once, few, many or the class of an expanded clone; other rows omit it.

TRBJ1-5 TRBV6-5 - few TGTGCCAGCAGTAGTGTCGGGGGCAATCAGCCCCAGCATTTT CASSSVGGNQPQHF
TRBJ1-5 TRBV23-1 - many TGCGCCAGCAGTCATGGCAATCAGCCCCAGCATTTT CASSHGNQPQHF
TRBJ2-1 TRBV10-3 TRBD1 few TGTGCCATCAGTGAGTCAGGGGGCAGTTGGGAGCAGTTCTTC CAISESGGSWEQFF
TRBJ2-1 TRBV6-1 - - TGTGCCAGCAGGGCCCCAACTAGCTACAATGAGCAGTTCTTC CASRAPTSYNEQFF
TRBJ2-1 TRBV11-3 - - TGTGCCAGCAGCTTGGAGTTCAATGAGCAGTTCTTC CASSLEFNEQFF
TRBJ1-1 TRBV5-1 - - TGCGCCAGCAGCTTGCATCCGGGATCGAACACTGAAGCTTTCTTT CASSLHPGSNTEAFF
TRBJ2-7 TRBV6-6 TRBD2 few TGTGCCAGCAGTTATCTTACTAGCGGCTCCTACGAGCAGTACTTC CASSYLTSGSYEQYF
TRBJ2-5 TRBV2 - - TGTGCCAGCAGTGAACAGGAACAAGGACAAGAGACCCAGTACTTC CASSEQEQGQETQYF
TRBJ2-5 TRBV7-2 TRBD2 few TGTGCCAGCAGCCCCCTACGGATTAGCGGGGGGCGAAAAGAGACCCAGTACTTC CASSPLRISGGRKETQYF
TRBJ1-5 TRBV6-1 - few TGTGCCAGCACCGAAACGGGGAATCAGCCCCAGCATTTT CASTETGNQPQHF
TRBJ2-4 TRBV2 - - TGTGCCAACACCGACAGGTCCGGCACCCAAAACATTCAGTACTTC CANTDRSGTQNIQYF
TRBJ1-3 TRBV4-1 TRBD1 - TGCGCCAGCAGCCAAGAGATTTCAGGGGGCTCTGGAAACACCATATATTTT CASSQEISGGSGNTIYF
TRBJ1-2 TRBV7-8 - few TGTGCCAGCAGCTGGCGCGTGGAGCAGTACTATGGCTACACCTTC CASSWRVEQYYGYTF
TRBJ2-3 TRBV4-2 - few TGTGCCAGCAGCCAGGGAAGGACAGATACGCAGTATTTT CASSQGRTDTQYF
TRBJ1-2 TRBV14 TRBD1 - TGTGCCAGCAGCCAAGACAGGGGGACCTATGGCTACACCTTC CASSQDRGTYGYTF
TRBJ1-5 TRBV2 - few TGTGCCAGCAGTGCCCTGCAGGGTTATCAGCCCCAGCATTTT CASSALQGYQPQHF
TRBJ2-1 TRBV2 TRBD2 - TGTGCCAGCAGTGCCCGACTAGCGGCTAACAATGAGCAGTTCTTC CASSARLAANNEQFF
TRBJ2-7 TRBV5-4 - - TGTGCCAGCAGTCTTGACAGGCTATCCGCGGGGGAGCAGTACTTC CASSLDRLSAGEQYF